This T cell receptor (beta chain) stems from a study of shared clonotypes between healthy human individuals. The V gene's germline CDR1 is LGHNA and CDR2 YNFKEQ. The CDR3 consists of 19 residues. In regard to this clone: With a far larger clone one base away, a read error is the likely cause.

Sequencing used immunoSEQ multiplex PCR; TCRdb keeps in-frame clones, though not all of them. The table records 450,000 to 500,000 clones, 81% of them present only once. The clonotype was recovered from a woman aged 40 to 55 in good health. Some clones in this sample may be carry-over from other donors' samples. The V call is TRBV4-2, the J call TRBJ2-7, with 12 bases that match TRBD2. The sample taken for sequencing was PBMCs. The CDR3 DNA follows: TGTGCCAGCAGCCAGGAAGGGACTAGCGGGCGAAACCTAGTCTACGAGAAGTACTTC. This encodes CASSQEGTSGRNLVYEKYF.